Here is one T cell receptor (beta chain) with its context. Antigen: not known. This specimen comes from a study of cytomegalovirus exposure and HLA in healthy donors. Study background: The approximately 130 validation repertoires matched the approximately 700 first-cohort repertoires in platform, a later analysis reported.

TCRdb's copy holds only in-frame clones and misses some; the assay was immunoSEQ multiplex PCR. The data contain 60,000 to 85,000 clones, over 85% of them singletons. Study-level findings and limits: Rare sequences made up most TCRs, while some public TCRs were found in many donors. Subsequent analysis showed first-cohort TCR clusters tending to co-occur in more than 95 validation repertoires.

The sequencing sample was made of PBMCs. This receptor was identified in a man aged 18 to 30 in good health and CMV-seropositive.

The CDR3, as DNA: TGTGCCAGCTCACCACCGTCAGTTTGGTCCTACGAGCAGTACTTC. It specifies CASSPPSVWSYEQYF. The gene calls are TRBV18 and TRBJ2-7; D remains ambiguous. Germline CDR1 KGHSH, CDR2 LQKENI. V was trimmed by 0 bases and J by 1 base, leaving 10 bases between them. The CDR3 sequence is 15 residues long.